This T cell receptor beta chain came from a study of T-cell reconstitution after alpha-beta-depleted transplantation in children. This clonotype has more than one count but fewer than ten. Construction of the TCRbeta library involved unique molecular identifiers. TCRdb ran MiXCR on the PCR reads and lists one entry per CDR3 protein. The data show 200,000 to 250,000 distinct CDR3 sequences, 7% to 9% seen once. The CDR3 contains 15 residues. Germline V lookup: CDR1 SGHTA, CDR2 FQGNSA. V gave up 1 base and J gave up 0 bases, with 7 bases separating them. The chain employs TRBV7-2 and TRBJ1-3; D gene uncertain. This receptor was identified in a male patient between 2 and 15 years old who had a stem cell transplant for acute myeloid leukemia, so the T cells may come from the graft donor. Sample: PBMCs, mostly from graft donor cells, taken 360 days after TCRalphabeta/CD19-depleted stem cell transplant. The CDR3 loop reads CASSLDSRSGNTIYF. CDR3 DNA: TGTGCCAGCAGCTTAGACTCCCGCTCTGGAAACACCATATATTTT.